These 26 T cell receptor beta chains came from one sample sequenced in a study of identical twins. TCRdb re-called the 5' RACE reads with MiXCR, one entry per CDR3 protein. This repertoire shows a few hundred thousand distinct CDR3 sequences, about 10% found once; its top ten account for about 8.1%. The material sequenced was naive T cells sorted from blood. The receptors here all came from a woman between 50 and 59 years old in good health.

The sample holds a few counts of this clonotype. The chain joins TRBV29-1 to TRBJ2-1; 7 nucleotides line up with TRBD1. The CDR3 totals 12 residues. The trim removed 7 bases at V and 5 bases at J, leaving 5 bases unmatched. Looked up from germline, CDR1 is SQVTM and CDR2 is ANQGSEA. The CDR3 protein is CSGARGNNEQFF. The CDR3 DNA sequence: TGCAGCGGGGCCAGGGGGAACAATGAGCAGTTCTTC.

This clonotype was counted a few times. V usage is TRBV7-9 and J usage is TRBJ2-7; D is perhaps TRBD2 (5 bases). The CDR3 is made up of 15 amino acids. Germline V CDR1 and CDR2: SEHNR, FQNEAQ (reference sequence). V was pared by 5 bases and J by 1 base, with 15 bases between. The CDR3 DNA follows: TGTGCCAGCAGCCCCTCCGCGGGCGGATCCTACGAGCAGTACTTC. Protein sequence: CASSPSAGGSYEQYF. Supplemented by reference TRBV7-9 and TRBJ2-7, the full variable domain reads DTGVSQNPRHKITKRGQNVTFRCDPISEHNRLYWYRQTLGQGPEFLTYFQNEAQLEKSRLLSDRFSAERPKGSFSTLEIQRTEQGDSAMYLCASSPSAGGSYEQYFGPGTRLTVT.

This clonotype was seen ten or more times. V is TRBV3-1 and J is TRBJ2-1; D is unresolved. Germline CDR1 is LGHDT and CDR2 is YNNKEL (reference sequence). The CDR3 length is 14 residues. Trimming stripped 4 bases from V and 5 bases from J, with 12 bases between. CDR3 protein: CASSPSGSHNEQFF. CDR3 nucleotides: TGTGCCAGCAGCCCTAGTGGTTCGCACAATGAGCAGTTCTTC.

This clonotype was seen only a few times. This chain links TRBV9 with TRBJ1-2; weak D call: TRBD1 (5 bases). CDR1 SGDLS and CDR2 YYNGEE come from the germline V gene. CDR3 length: 12 residues. The V gene lost 6 bases and the J gene lost 8 bases, with 14 bases spanning the gap. In DNA form, the CDR3 reads TGTGCCAGCACCGGGTTAGGGGTCGGCTACACCTTC. Translated, it gives CASTGLGVGYTF.

The chain employs TRBV5-1 and TRBJ1-5, with D tentatively TRBD1 (5 bases). V dropped 0 bases and J dropped 5 bases, with 15 bases sitting between them. The length of the CDR3 is 16 residues. Per the germline V gene, CDR1 is SGHRS and CDR2 is YFSETQ. The CDR3 sequence is CASSLDWGRSDQPQHF. The CDR3 region has the DNA TGCGCCAGCAGCTTGGACTGGGGCCGCAGCGATCAGCCCCAGCATTTT. Complete variable domain (other parts from reference TRBV5-1 and TRBJ1-5): KAGVTQTPRYLIKTRGQQVTLSCSPISGHRSVSWYQQTPGQGLQFLFEYFSETQRNKGNFPGRFSGRQFSNSRSEMNVSTLELGDSALYLCASSLDWGRSDQPQHFGDGTRLSIL.

This chain links TRBV5-1 with TRBJ2-5; 13 nucleotides agree with TRBD2. V was clipped by 4 bases and J by 5 bases; unmatched bases: 11. The CDR3 consists of 17 residues. Germline V gene lookup returns CDR1 SGHRS and CDR2 YFSETQ. CDR3 nucleotide sequence: TGCGCCAGCAGCCAAACCTCGACTAGCGGGAGGATGGAGACCCAGTACTTC. Translated, it gives CASSQTSTSGRMETQYF.

This clonotype was seen many times. V and J are TRBV29-1 and TRBJ2-6; D is unclear. The CDR3 runs to 13 residues. CDR1 is SQVTM and CDR2 is ANQGSEA in the germline V gene. V was pared by 4 bases and J by 4 bases, with 8 bases between. The CDR3 reads CSVVSSGANVLTF. CDR3 DNA sequence: TGCAGCGTTGTTTCCTCGGGGGCCAACGTCCTGACTTTC. The full variable domain, its missing parts supplied by reference TRBV29-1 and TRBJ2-6, is SAVISQKPSRDICQRGTSLTIQCQVDSQVTMMFWYRQQPGQSLTLIATANQGSEATYESGFVIDKFPISRPNLTFSTLTVSNMSPEDSSIYLCSVVSSGANVLTFGAGSRLTVL.

This chain joins TRBV20-1 and TRBJ2-5; the D is unclear. CDR1 DFQATT and CDR2 SNEGSKA come from the germline V gene (reference sequence). This CDR3 comprises 12 residues. Trimming shortened V by 1 base and J by 5 bases, and 8 bases separated the two germline ends. The CDR3 nucleotides read TGCAGTGCTAGAGCTGGGATTGAGACCCAGTACTTC. Translated, it gives CSARAGIETQYF.

This clonotype has more than one count but fewer than ten. The V call is TRBV12-3 or TRBV12-4, the J call TRBJ1-1; D is perhaps TRBD1 (5 bases). The CDR3 covers 16 residues. Trimming removed 1 base from V and 0 bases from J, with 12 bases in between. CDR3 in DNA: TGTGCCAGCAGTTTAGGGAGGAGGGGACTGAACACTGAAGCTTTCTTT. Translation gives CASSLGRRGLNTEAFF.

This clonotype was picked up a small number of times. The chain links TRBV3-1 to TRBJ1-3; a weak D match, TRBD1 (6 bases). The CDR3 spans 16 residues. The V and J ends lost 3 bases and 4 bases respectively, with 16 bases between them. Per germline, CDR1 LGHDT and CDR2 YNNKEL (reference sequence). The CDR3 DNA follows: TGTGCCAGCAGCCAGGCCCCCGGGGGGCCAGGAAACACCATATATTTT. It translates to CASSQAPGGPGNTIYF.

This clonotype has ten or more counts. The gene calls are TRBV20-1 and TRBJ2-7; D perhaps matches TRBD2 (6 bases). V dropped 6 bases and J dropped 4 bases, with 16 bases sitting between them. The CDR3 spans 13 residues. CDR1 and CDR2 from the germline V gene are DFQATT and SNEGSKA (reference sequence). This CDR3 is CSAEQEEGYEQYF. In nucleotides, the CDR3 is TGCAGTGCCGAGCAAGAGGAGGGATACGAGCAGTACTTC.

Note on this clonotype: Because it lacks the conserved phenylalanine or tryptophan at the end, this CDR3 is likely a read error. Here the CDR3 DNA reads TGTGCCATCAGACTCGTACGGGGTGGCTACACCTAC. It yields the protein CAIRLVRGGYTY. V gene TRBV10-3 combines with J gene TRBJ1-2; D is unclear. Germline V gene sequence: CDR1 ENHRY, CDR2 SYGVKD. This CDR3 contains 12 residues. With 6 bases removed from V and 7 bases from J, the gap between germline ends came to 12 bases.

The table lists this clonotype with many counts. The chain combines TRBV5-1 with TRBJ1-5, with a tentative D call TRBD1 (6 bases). Trimming left V 1 base short and J 4 bases short, with 9 bases between. The germline V gene encodes CDR1 SGHRS and CDR2 YFSETQ. The CDR3 has 14 residues. The CDR3 region has the DNA TGCGCCAGCAGCTTGTGGGACACAAATCAGCCCCAGCATTTT. Translated: CASSLWDTNQPQHF.

Of note for this clonotype: With a much larger clone just one base away, this may be a read error. The chain couples TRBV6-5 to TRBJ2-2; no firm D call. There are 12 residues in the CDR3. The V gene lost 4 bases and the J gene lost 7 bases, with 7 bases spanning the gap. Germline V gene lookup returns CDR1 MNHEY and CDR2 SVGAGI. DNA for the CDR3: TGTGCCAGCAGTTTCGGGTTCGGGGAGCTGTTTTTT. Amino acids: CASSFGFGELFF.

The chain recombines TRBV5-8 with TRBJ2-1; D is ambiguous. CDR1 is SGHTS, CDR2 YDEGEE, per germline. CDR3 length: 12 amino acids. The germline V and J ends were trimmed by 5 bases and 6 bases, with 9 bases remaining between them. The CDR3 sequence: CASRLGPNEQFF. In nucleotides, the CDR3 is TGTGCCAGCAGGTTAGGGCCCAATGAGCAGTTCTTC. The variable domain in full, completed from reference TRBV5-8 and TRBJ2-1, reads EAGVTQSPTHLIKTRGQQATLRCSPISGHTSVYWYQQALGLGLQFLLWYDEGEERNRGNFPPRFSGRQFPNYSSELNVNALELEDSALYLCASRLGPNEQFFGPGTRLTVL.

This clonotype appeared many times. V and J are TRBV5-1 and TRBJ2-5; 11 nucleotides match TRBD2. The CDR3 is made up of 14 amino acids. Per germline, CDR1 SGHRS and CDR2 YFSETQ. Trimming at V came to 5 bases and at J to 3 bases, leaving 3 bases not matched to a gene. The CDR3 reads CASSPGLAEETQYF. The CDR3 DNA is TGCGCCAGCAGTCCGGGACTAGCGGAAGAGACCCAGTACTTC. Full variable domain (rest looked up from reference TRBV5-1 and TRBJ2-5): KAGVTQTPRYLIKTRGQQVTLSCSPISGHRSVSWYQQTPGQGLQFLFEYFSETQRNKGNFPGRFSGRQFSNSRSEMNVSTLELGDSALYLCASSPGLAEETQYFGPGTRLLVL.

This clonotype appeared many times. The chain uses TRBV4-1 and TRBJ2-4, with TRBD2 identical over 7 bases. V was clipped by 0 bases and J by 7 bases; unmatched bases: 6. This CDR3 is built from 15 residues. CDR1 is MGHRA and CDR2 is YSYEKL in the germline V gene. Here the CDR3 reads CASSQEGRGVNIQYF. The CDR3 nucleotides are TGCGCCAGCAGCCAAGAAGGGAGGGGTGTTAACATTCAGTACTTC.

This clonotype has a handful of counts. J is TRBJ2-5 and V is TRBV29-1; 8 bases line up with TRBD2. The CDR3 runs 14 residues. Trimming at V came to 7 bases and at J to 1 base, leaving 8 bases not matched to a gene. CDR1 is SQVTM and CDR2 is ANQGSEA in the germline V gene. The CDR3 DNA is TGCAGCGCCCGACTAGCGAAATTCCAAGAGACCCAGTACTTC. Its protein is CSARLAKFQETQYF.

The genes are TRBV7-2 and TRBJ2-5, with 9 bases identical to TRBD2. This CDR3 has 15 residues. V lost 7 bases to trimming and J lost 5 bases; unmatched junction nucleotides: 11. Germline V lookup: CDR1 SGHTA, CDR2 FQGNSA. CDR3: CASNRLAGEGETQYF. The CDR3 DNA follows: TGTGCCAGCAACCGTTTAGCGGGAGAGGGGGAGACCCAGTACTTC.

The V gene is TRBV5-1, the J gene TRBJ2-3; 12 bases agree with TRBD2. This CDR3 spans 17 amino acids. With 4 bases clipped from V and 0 bases from J, the junction kept 6 bases outside the gene matches. CDR1 and CDR2 (germline): SGHRS, YFSETQ. CDR3 bases: TGCGCCAGCAGCGCCGGACTAGCGGGAATAAGCACAGATACGCAGTATTTT. Its protein is CASSAGLAGISTDTQYF.

This clonotype was counted at least ten times. V is TRBV27 and J is TRBJ2-7, with 7 bases aligning to TRBD2. From germline, CDR1 is MNHEY and CDR2 SMNVEV (reference sequence). J was trimmed by 7 bases and V by 5 bases; bases with no gene match: 11. The CDR3 runs 14 residues. The CDR3 reads CASSPLDLAAEQYF. In DNA form, the CDR3 reads TGTGCCAGCAGTCCCTTAGATCTAGCGGCTGAGCAGTACTTC.

This chain uses TRBV25-1 with TRBJ1-2, with no clear D. The CDR3 consists of 13 residues. Germline-derived CDR1 and CDR2 are MGHDK and SYGVNS. With 4 bases removed from V and 2 bases from J, the gap between germline ends came to 8 bases. In DNA, the CDR3 is TGTGCCAGCAGTGGGCTCGGGAACTATGGCTACACCTTC. It is translated as CASSGLGNYGYTF.

This clonotype was recorded at least ten times. The chain has TRBV4-2 and TRBJ2-1, with D possibly being TRBD2 (5 bases). This CDR3 comprises 16 residues. V shed 1 base and J shed 4 bases, with 14 bases lying between them. From germline, CDR1 is LGHNA and CDR2 YNFKEQ. CDR3 sequence: CASSQGGLDFYNEQFF. The DNA of the CDR3 is TGTGCCAGCAGCCAAGGAGGGCTAGACTTTTACAATGAGCAGTTCTTC.

This clonotype was picked up a small number of times. The chain combines TRBV7-9 with TRBJ2-1; 14 bases fit TRBD2. The CDR3 is made up of 15 amino acids. With V trimmed by 4 bases and J by 9 bases, 5 bases remained unmatched. Looked up from germline, CDR1 is SEHNR and CDR2 is FQNEAQ (reference sequence). The CDR3 coding sequence is TGTGCCAGCAGCTGGGGACTAGCGGGAGTAACTGAGCAGTTCTTC. Residues: CASSWGLAGVTEQFF.

The table lists this clonotype with a few counts. This sequence joins TRBV7-9 and TRBJ2-1; 9 bases fit TRBD2. The CDR3 totals 16 residues. Losses at the gene ends were 5 bases for V and 8 bases for J; bases not matched to a gene: 13. The germline CDR1 and CDR2 sequences are SEHNR and FQNEAQ (reference sequence). The CDR3 reads CASSLRGLAVHDEQFF. The DNA of the CDR3 is TGTGCCAGCAGCCTACGGGGACTAGCAGTTCACGATGAGCAGTTCTTC.

This clonotype was recorded a few times. Here the CDR3 reads CATSSRVNTEAFF. CDR3 nucleotide sequence: TGTGCCACCAGTTCCCGGGTGAACACTGAAGCTTTCTTT. The chain couples TRBV24-1 to TRBJ1-1; no definite D call. This CDR3 is 13 amino acids long. V lost 6 bases and J 0 bases, leaving 7 bases between the germline ends. Germline V gene lookup returns CDR1 KGHDR and CDR2 SFDVKD.